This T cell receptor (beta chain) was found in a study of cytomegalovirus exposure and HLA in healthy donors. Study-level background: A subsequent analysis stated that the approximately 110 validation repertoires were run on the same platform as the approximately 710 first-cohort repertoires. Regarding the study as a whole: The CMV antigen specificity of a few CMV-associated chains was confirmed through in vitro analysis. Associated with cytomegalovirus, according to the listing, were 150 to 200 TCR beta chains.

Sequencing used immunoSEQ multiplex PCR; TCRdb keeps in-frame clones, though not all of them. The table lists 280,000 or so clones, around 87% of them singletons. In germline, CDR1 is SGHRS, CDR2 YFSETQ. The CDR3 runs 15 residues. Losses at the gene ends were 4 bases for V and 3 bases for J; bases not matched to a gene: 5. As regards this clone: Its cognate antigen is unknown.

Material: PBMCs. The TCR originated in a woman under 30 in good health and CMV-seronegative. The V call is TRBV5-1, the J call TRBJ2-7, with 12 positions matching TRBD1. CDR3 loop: CASSPGTGGNYEQYF. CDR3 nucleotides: TGCGCCAGCAGCCCTGGGACAGGGGGCAACTACGAGCAGTACTTC.